The 14 T cell receptor beta chains given below trace back to one sample, sequenced in a study of response to subunit inactivated influenza vaccine. In TCRdb, the RT-PCR reads were re-called with MiXCR into one record per CDR3 protein. The data contain about 570,000 distinct CDR3 sequences, 10% to 15% of them singletons. Sequencing was performed on PBMCs from blood, taken on the day of vaccination. These receptors were collected from a man aged 50 to 59 who received an inactivated influenza vaccine.

V usage is TRBV20-1 and J usage is TRBJ2-2; 11 bases agree with TRBD1. The V gene end was trimmed by 5 bases and the J gene end by 6 bases; junction bases not matched to a gene: 2. Germline V gives CDR1 DFQATT, CDR2 SNEGSKA (reference sequence). The CDR3 length is 13 residues. The CDR3 is CSAGQGASGELFF. CDR3 bases: TGCAGTGCTGGACAGGGGGCATCCGGGGAGCTGTTTTTT.

There are a few counts of this clonotype. This chain links TRBV28 with TRBJ1-5; TRBD1 is a possible D gene (5 bases). Germline CDR1 and CDR2: MDHEN and SYDVKM. The ends were cut back, 7 bases at V and 0 bases at J, with 10 bases in the middle. This CDR3 is built from 14 residues. The CDR3 is CASTPGFSNQPQHF. The CDR3 coding sequence is TGTGCCAGCACCCCAGGGTTTAGCAATCAGCCCCAGCATTTT.

This clonotype was observed at least ten times. This chain links TRBV7-9 with TRBJ1-2, with TRBD1 identical over 9 bases. V shed 10 bases and J 3 bases; nucleotides not matched to a gene: 3. The V gene's germline CDR1 is SEHNR and CDR2 FQNEAQ (reference sequence). The CDR3 contains 12 residues. CDR3 in amino acids: CATTGGDYGYTF. CDR3 bases: TGTGCCACAACAGGGGGCGACTATGGCTACACCTTC.

The chain employs TRBV19 and TRBJ1-1; a weak D match, TRBD1 (5 bases). Germline lookup yields CDR1 LNHDA and CDR2 SQIVND (reference sequence). V was shortened by 2 bases and J by 3 bases, with 13 bases between the two germline ends. This CDR3 has 15 residues. The CDR3 spells CASSIYGGVDTEAFF. CDR3 nucleotide sequence: TGTGCCAGTAGTATATACGGAGGGGTAGACACTGAAGCTTTCTTT. Full variable domain (remainder filled in from reference TRBV19 and TRBJ1-1): DGGITQSPKYLFRKEGQNVTLSCEQNLNHDAMYWYRQDPGQGLRLIYYSQIVNDFQKGDIAEGYSVSREKKESFPLTVTSAQKNPTAFYLCASSIYGGVDTEAFFGQGTRLTVV.

This clonotype was seen many times. A read error may account for a junction end that differs from germline. The chain recombines TRBV6-2 or TRBV6-3 with TRBJ2-1; unclear D gene. The CDR3 has 16 residues. The germline V gene has CDR1 MNHEY and CDR2 SVGEGT. For the CDR3, the DNA is TGTGCCAGCAGCTACTCAATCAGTGTCCCCTACAATGAGCAGTTCTTC. This codes for CASSYSISVPYNEQFF.

The chain combines TRBV28 with TRBJ1-4, with D possibly TRBD1 on 6 matching bases. Trimming removed 6 bases from V and 0 bases from J, with 8 bases in between. Germline V gene data show CDR1 as MDHEN and CDR2 as SYDVKM. The CDR3 sequence is 14 residues long. The CDR3 region is CASSRQATNEKLFF. The CDR3, as DNA: TGTGCCAGCAGCCGACAGGCAACTAATGAAAAACTGTTTTTT.

This clonotype was detected only a few times. J is TRBJ2-7 and V is TRBV7-2; 10 bases fit TRBD2. Germline V CDR1 and CDR2: SGHTA, FQGNSA. The trim removed 4 bases at V and 5 bases at J, leaving 14 bases unmatched. The CDR3 covers 17 residues. This CDR3 reads CASSYGPRLAGENEQYF. The CDR3 DNA is TGTGCCAGCAGCTACGGGCCTCGGCTAGCGGGAGAGAACGAGCAGTACTTC. Full variable domain (outside the CDR3, taken from reference TRBV7-2 and TRBJ2-7): GAGVSQSPSNKVTEKGKDVELRCDPISGHTALYWYRQSLGQGLEFLIYFQGNSAPDKSGLPSDRFSAERTGGSVSTLTIQRTQQEDSAVYLCASSYGPRLAGENEQYFGPGTRLTVT.

The CDR3 spells CASSYAPRGLTDTQYF. In nucleotides, the CDR3 is TGTGCCAGCAGTTATGCGCCGCGAGGCCTCACAGATACGCAGTATTTT. The rearrangement uses TRBV6-2 or TRBV6-3 and TRBJ2-3, with unresolved D. The ends were cut back, 3 bases at V and 2 bases at J, with 15 bases in the middle. The V gene's germline CDR1 is MNHEY and CDR2 SVGEGT. The CDR3 consists of 16 residues.

This clonotype was seen only a few times. V usage is TRBV6-5 and J usage is TRBJ2-7; perhaps TRBD1 as D (5 bases). The V gene lost 4 bases and the J gene lost 6 bases, with 19 bases spanning the gap. Germline assignment: CDR1 MNHEY and CDR2 SVGAGI. The CDR3 spans 15 residues. For the CDR3, the DNA is TGTGCCAGCAGTTGGCCCGGTGCAGGAAGGGGCGAGCAGTACTTC. Its protein is CASSWPGAGRGEQYF.

This sequence joins TRBV25-1 and TRBJ2-7, with 10 bases that match TRBD2. The CDR3 runs 14 residues. V dropped 4 bases and J dropped 4; count of bases not matched to a gene: 4. From germline, CDR1 is MGHDK and CDR2 SYGVNS. The CDR3, as DNA: TGTGCCAGCAGTGCGTCTAGCGGGAGTTACGAGCAGTACTTC. This sequence encodes CASSASSGSYEQYF.

This clonotype was counted between two and nine times. The chain is built from TRBV20-1 and TRBJ2-7; 11 bases are shared with TRBD2. The CDR3 contains 15 residues. CDR1 DFQATT and CDR2 SNEGSKA come from the germline V gene (reference sequence). Losses at the gene ends were 0 bases for V and 5 bases for J; bases not matched to a gene: 6. CDR3 amino acids: CSARDIAGGRNEQYF. The DNA for the CDR3 is TGCAGTGCTAGAGATATAGCGGGGGGGCGTAACGAGCAGTACTTC.

This clonotype was detected only a few times. The rearrangement joins TRBV12-3 or TRBV12-4 to TRBJ1-4; perhaps TRBD1 as D (5 bases). The CDR3 sequence is 11 residues long. V was pared by 6 bases and J by 12 bases, with 11 bases between. CDR3 sequence: CASRGIGELFF. In DNA form, the CDR3 reads TGTGCCAGCAGGGGTATAGGGGAACTGTTTTTT.

In its sample, this clonotype was seen a few times. V gene TRBV12-3 or TRBV12-4 combines with J gene TRBJ2-2; TRBD2 might be the D (5 bases). This CDR3 spans 15 amino acids. V lost 4 bases and J 1 base, leaving 10 bases between the germline ends. Written as DNA, the CDR3 is TGTGCCAGCAGTTCCCGGGGTTGGAACACCGGGGAGCTGTTTTTT. Translation: CASSSRGWNTGELFF.

This clonotype was counted a few times. The CDR3 DNA is TGTGCCAGCAGCCATGAGGGACAGACATGGACCCAGTACTTC. Residues: CASSHEGQTWTQYF. The rearrangement links TRBV5-5 to TRBJ2-5; 7 bases align to TRBD1. CDR1 and CDR2 (germline): SGHKS, YYEKEE (reference sequence). With 4 bases clipped from V and 7 bases from J, the junction kept 10 bases outside the gene matches. The CDR3 is made up of 14 amino acids.